This T cell receptor (beta chain) was sequenced for a study of T cells in Graves' hyperthyroidism and ophthalmopathy. Study-level results: Classification by a 13 V-J model distinguished ophthalmopathy from stable hyperthyroidism. The model foresaw ophthalmopathy a median around 6.4 months prior to onset.

Using RNA transcripts as the source, TCR beta CDR3 regions were amplified. First-round RT-PCR targeting the TCR CDR3 was performed with the HTBI primer set. Via MiXCR, TCRdb re-called the multiplex PCR reads, giving one row per CDR3 protein. The table has approximately 710,000 distinct CDR3 sequences, roughly 17% seen once. Not enrolled were patients with uncontrolled infection, other autoimmune disease, pregnancy or lactation. PBMCs were derived from more than 8 ml fresh peripheral blood. Ten or more counts support this clonotype. Its cognate antigen is unknown. The CDR3 contains 14 residues. Germline CDR1 reads SEHNR; CDR2 reads FQNEAQ (reference sequence). V lost 1 base and J lost 6, with 12 bases in between.

The chain is built from TRBV7-9 and TRBJ1-1, with D hard to call. Specimen: blood. The source of this sequence is a man aged 45-60 years with Graves' hyperthyroidism. The CDR3 nucleotides read TGTGCCAGCAGCTTAGGGTTAGCCGCGCCTGAAGCTTTCTTT. Translating gives CASSLGLAAPEAFF.